Below are 6 T cell receptor beta chains sequenced from a single sample in a study of molecular identifiers for immune sequencing clone quantification. TCRdb reprocessed the PCR reads via MiXCR and lists one record per CDR3 protein. The table includes roughly 300,000 distinct CDR3 sequences, 24% detected once. The sample consisted of naive CD8+ T cells from blood, with Jurkat cell RNA spiked in. Subset noted: FACS-sorted CD8+CD4-CCR7+CD45RA+ naive T cells. The receptors here all came from a human donor in good health. Some libraries in this study had Jurkat cell RNA spiked in.

V is TRBV11-2 and J is TRBJ2-1; D is undetermined. This CDR3 is 14 amino acids long. From germline, CDR1 is SGHAT and CDR2 FQNNGV. V lost 5 bases, J lost 4 bases, and 12 bases lay in between. CDR3: CASSPVQIYNEQFF. The CDR3 DNA reads as TGTGCCAGCAGCCCCGTGCAGATTTACAATGAGCAGTTCTTC. Supplemented by reference TRBV11-2 and TRBJ2-1, the full variable domain reads EAGVAQSPRYKIIEKRQSVAFWCNPISGHATLYWYQQILGQGPKLLIQFQNNGVVDDSQLPKDRFSAERLKGVDSTLKIQPAKLEDSAVYLCASSPVQIYNEQFFGPGTRLTVL.

V gene TRBV19 combines with J gene TRBJ2-5; 10 nucleotides align to TRBD2. The CDR3 consists of 15 residues. Unmatched junction bases numbered 0, after V lost 1 base and J lost 1 base. In germline, CDR1 is LNHDA, CDR2 SQIVND (reference sequence). The CDR3 DNA follows: TGTGCCAGTAGTATAGGGACTAGCGGCCAAGAGACCCAGTACTTC. Its protein is CASSIGTSGQETQYF.

This clonotype showed up many times. The chain is built from TRBV13 and TRBJ1-1; unclear D gene. Germline CDR1 PRHDT, CDR2 FYEKMQ (reference sequence). Trimming removed 4 bases at V and 1 base at J, with 10 bases between. This CDR3 has 14 residues. Here the CDR3 reads CASSYTEENTEAFF. The CDR3, as DNA: TGTGCCAGCAGCTACACAGAGGAGAACACTGAAGCTTTCTTT.

The chain links TRBV3-1 to TRBJ2-1; 7 bases line up with TRBD2. The CDR3 runs to 18 residues. Germline CDR1 LGHDT, CDR2 YNNKEL (reference sequence). After removal of 0 bases from V and 7 bases from J, the junction contained 15 bases not matched to a gene. The CDR3 DNA reads TGTGCCAGCAGCCAAGATGCACCCCGGGACTACCTTAAGAATGAGCAGTTCTTC. Translation gives CASSQDAPRDYLKNEQFF.

This clonotype has a count of ten or more. The V gene is TRBV29-1, the J gene TRBJ2-3, with TRBD2 matching over 10 bases. The V gene's germline CDR1 is SQVTM and CDR2 ANQGSEA. The trim removed 0 bases at V and 1 base at J, leaving 10 bases unmatched. This CDR3 region has 18 residues. The CDR3 DNA is TGCAGCGTTGAAGATGGTCTAGCGGGAGTTGGGGGCACAGATACGCAGTATTTT. This gives the protein CSVEDGLAGVGGTDTQYF.

The sample holds one count of this clonotype. The V gene is TRBV7-2, the J gene TRBJ1-1; D possibly corresponds to TRBD1 (5 bases). V lost 4 bases and J 4 bases, leaving 22 bases between the germline ends. The V gene's germline CDR1 is SGHTA and CDR2 FQGNSA. CDR3 length: 17 residues. The CDR3 reads CASSSPAPGTRGTEAFF. CDR3 sequence (DNA): TGTGCCAGCAGCTCGCCTGCCCCGGGGACGAGGGGCACTGAAGCTTTCTTT. The variable domain in full, completed from reference TRBV7-2 and TRBJ1-1, reads GAGVSQSPSNKVTEKGKDVELRCDPISGHTALYWYRQSLGQGLEFLIYFQGNSAPDKSGLPSDRFSAERTGGSVSTLTIQRTQQEDSAVYLCASSSPAPGTRGTEAFFGQGTRLTVV.